The following is a T cell receptor beta chain sequence with its context. This specimen belongs to a study of patients and donors after allogeneic stem cell transplantation. A single record per CDR3 protein comes from TCRdb applying MiXCR to the RT-PCR reads. The data hold fewer than 200,000 distinct CDR3 sequences, with approximately 31% observed a single time. From germline, CDR1 is MNHEY and CDR2 SMNVEV (reference sequence). V lost 4 bases and J lost 5, with 15 bases in between. This CDR3 is 14 amino acids long. This TCR was recovered from a human donor who was either an allogeneic HSCT recipient or a stem cell or donor lymphocyte infusion donor (not recorded which). It is not recorded whose cells these are; they may come from a transplant donor. The sequencing sample was made of blood, either unsorted or a sorted T cell fraction (not recorded which). This rearrangement joins TRBV27 to TRBJ2-7; a possible D gene is TRBD2 (5 bases). CDR3: CASSWTVGEHEQYF. Written as DNA, the CDR3 is TGTGCCAGCAGTTGGACGGTTGGGGAGCACGAGCAGTACTTC.